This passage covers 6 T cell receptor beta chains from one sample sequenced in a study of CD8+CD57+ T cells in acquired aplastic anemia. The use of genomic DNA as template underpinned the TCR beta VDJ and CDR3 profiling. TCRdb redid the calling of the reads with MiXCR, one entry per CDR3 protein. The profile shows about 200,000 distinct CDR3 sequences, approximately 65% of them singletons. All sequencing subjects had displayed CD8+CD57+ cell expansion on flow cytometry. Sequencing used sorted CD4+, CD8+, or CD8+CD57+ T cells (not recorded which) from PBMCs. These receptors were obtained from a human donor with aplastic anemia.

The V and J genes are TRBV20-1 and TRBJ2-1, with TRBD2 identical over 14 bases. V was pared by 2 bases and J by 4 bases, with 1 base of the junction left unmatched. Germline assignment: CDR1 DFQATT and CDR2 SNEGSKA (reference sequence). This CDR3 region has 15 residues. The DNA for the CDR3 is TGCAGTGCTAGAAGACTAGCGGGGGGGTACAATGAGCAGTTCTTC. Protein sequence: CSARRLAGGYNEQFF.

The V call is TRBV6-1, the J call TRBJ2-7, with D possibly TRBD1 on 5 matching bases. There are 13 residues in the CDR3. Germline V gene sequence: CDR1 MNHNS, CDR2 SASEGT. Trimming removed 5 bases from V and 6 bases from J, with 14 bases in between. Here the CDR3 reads CASSPTTGTEQYF. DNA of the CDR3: TGTGCCAGCAGTCCTACAACAGGTACCGAGCAGTACTTC.

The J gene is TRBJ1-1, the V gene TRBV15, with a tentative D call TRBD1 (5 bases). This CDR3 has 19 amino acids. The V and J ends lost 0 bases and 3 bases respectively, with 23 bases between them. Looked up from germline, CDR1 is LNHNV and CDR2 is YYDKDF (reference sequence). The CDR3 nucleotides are TGTGCCACCAGCAGAGATCGGGTATACGGGGGAATGAGGGACACTGAAGCTTTCTTT. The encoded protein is CATSRDRVYGGMRDTEAFF.

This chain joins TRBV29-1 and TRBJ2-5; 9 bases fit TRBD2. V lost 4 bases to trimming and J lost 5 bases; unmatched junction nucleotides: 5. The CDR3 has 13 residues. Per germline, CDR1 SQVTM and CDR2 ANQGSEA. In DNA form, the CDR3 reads TGCAGCGTTGTGGGGCTAGCGGGGGAGACCCAGTACTTC. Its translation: CSVVGLAGETQYF.

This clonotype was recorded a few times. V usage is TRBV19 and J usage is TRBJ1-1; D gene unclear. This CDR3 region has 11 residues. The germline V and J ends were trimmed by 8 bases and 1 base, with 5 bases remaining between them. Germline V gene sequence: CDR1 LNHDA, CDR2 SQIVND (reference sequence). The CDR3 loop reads CASQQNTEAFF. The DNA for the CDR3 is TGTGCCAGTCAGCAGAACACTGAAGCTTTCTTT.

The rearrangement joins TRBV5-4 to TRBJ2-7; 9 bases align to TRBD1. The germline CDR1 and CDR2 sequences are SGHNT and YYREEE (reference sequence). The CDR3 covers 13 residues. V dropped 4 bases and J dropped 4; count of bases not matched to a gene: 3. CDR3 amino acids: CASSQQGAYEQYF. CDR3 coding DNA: TGTGCCAGCAGCCAACAGGGGGCTTACGAGCAGTACTTC.